Below, 4 T cell receptor beta chains from the same sample are listed, as sequenced in a study of blood T cell repertoires in COVID-19. The protocol was immunoSEQ multiplex PCR, while the TCRdb copy is restricted to in-frame clones and leaves out a portion. The table shows 95,000 to 100,000 clones, with 65% to 85% occurring only once. The specimen was peripheral blood. The receptors originated from a woman aged 55-69 years with acute or convalescent COVID-19.

This clone was seen only once. The rearrangement links TRBV5-1 to TRBJ2-1; possibly TRBD2 for D (7 bases). The CDR3 sequence is 18 residues long. V was cut by 1 base and J by 0 bases, with 17 bases left in between. CDR1 is SGHRS, CDR2 YFSETQ, per germline. In DNA, the CDR3 is TGCGCCAGCAGCTTGTTTCGGGGGGCCGGGGCCTCCTACAATGAGCAGTTCTTC. This gives the protein CASSLFRGAGASYNEQFF. The whole variable domain, filled in from reference TRBV5-1 and TRBJ2-1, reads KAGVTQTPRYLIKTRGQQVTLSCSPISGHRSVSWYQQTPGQGLQFLFEYFSETQRNKGNFPGRFSGRQFSNSRSEMNVSTLELGDSALYLCASSLFRGAGASYNEQFFGPGTRLTVL.

The V and J genes are TRBV19 and TRBJ2-3; the match to TRBD2 covers 12 bases. V trimming: 6 bases; J trimming: 0 bases; junction bases outside the gene matches: 7. This CDR3 has 17 residues. CDR1 is LNHDA, CDR2 SQIVND, per germline (reference sequence). The CDR3 loop is CASSPGLAGTSTDTQYF. CDR3 nucleotide sequence: TGTGCCAGTAGCCCAGGACTAGCGGGGACCAGCACAGATACGCAGTATTTT.

The CDR3 DNA follows: TGTGCCAGCAGCTCCCACAGGGTCGGCAATTCACCCCTCCACTTT. It codes for CASSSHRVGNSPLHF. This chain joins TRBV7-9 and TRBJ1-6, with a weak D call TRBD1 (6 bases). This CDR3 contains 15 residues. Per germline, CDR1 SEHNR and CDR2 FQNEAQ (reference sequence). The V end was cut by 4 bases, the J end by 7 bases, with 14 bases between.

The J gene is TRBJ2-6, the V gene TRBV15, with D maybe TRBD1 (6 bases). The ends were cut back, 8 bases at V and 3 bases at J, with 17 bases in the middle. Germline-derived CDR1 and CDR2 are LNHNV and YYDKDF (reference sequence). This CDR3 has 16 amino acids. The CDR3 reads CATQVGGNSGANVLTF. The CDR3 DNA reads TGTGCCACCCAGGTAGGGGGTAATAGTGGGGCCAACGTCCTGACTTTC.